The 5 T cell receptor beta chains below all came from one sample that was sequenced in a study of shared clonotypes between healthy human individuals. TCRdb's table, derived via immunoSEQ multiplex PCR, lists solely in-frame clones and lacks some. The sample holds nearly 750,000 clones, roughly two thirds seen once. Sequencing was performed on memory CD4+ T cells sorted from blood. As to subset: CD45RA-negative fraction. The receptors come from a woman between 25 and 40 years old in good health.

The chain couples TRBV7-8 to TRBJ2-2, with D tentatively TRBD1 (6 bases). Germline V lookup: CDR1 SGHVS, CDR2 FQNEAQ. The CDR3 has 14 residues. Trimming took off 5 bases at V and 1 base at J, with 8 bases between the two ends. In nucleotides, the CDR3 is TGTGCCAGCAGCGGACAGAAGAACACCGGGGAGCTGTTTTTT. It is translated as CASSGQKNTGELFF.

The rearrangement uses TRBV6-6 and TRBJ1-5; no clear D gene. The CDR3 extends over 15 amino acids. Trimming took off 6 bases at V and 0 bases at J, with 12 bases between the two ends. Germline assignment: CDR1 MNHNY and CDR2 SVGAGI (reference sequence). The CDR3 protein is CASSRDRNSNQPQHF. The CDR3 nucleotides are TGTGCCAGCAGCAGAGACCGTAATAGCAATCAGCCCCAGCATTTT.

The chain employs TRBV28 and TRBJ1-5; tentatively, D is TRBD1 (6 bases). CDR1 and CDR2 (germline): MDHEN, SYDVKM. The ends were cut back, 0 bases at V and 0 bases at J, with 12 bases in the middle. The CDR3 has 17 amino acids. CDR3 amino acids: CASSLWDSSISNQPQHF. In nucleotides, the CDR3 is TGTGCCAGCAGTTTATGGGACAGCTCCATTAGCAATCAGCCCCAGCATTTT.

The chain recombines TRBV5-1 with TRBJ1-1, with D perhaps matching TRBD1 (5 bases). The germline gives CDR1 SGHRS, CDR2 YFSETQ. There are 13 residues in the CDR3. Trimming took 0 bases from V and 10 from J, leaving 13 bases between them. This chain's CDR3 is CASSLVARDGAFF. The CDR3 coding sequence is TGCGCCAGCAGCTTGGTGGCGAGGGACGGAGCTTTCTTT.

This chain joins TRBV2 and TRBJ2-1; 8 nucleotides line up with TRBD2. The germline V gene has CDR1 SNHLY and CDR2 FYNNEI. With V trimmed by 4 bases and J by 9 bases, 8 bases remained unmatched. The CDR3 is 14 amino acids. CDR3 sequence: CASSVVFTSGEQFF. The CDR3, as DNA: TGTGCCAGCAGTGTCGTCTTTACTAGCGGTGAGCAGTTCTTC.